These 31 T cell receptor beta chains originate from one sample sequenced in a study of blood T cell repertoires in COVID-19. This table comes from immunoSEQ multiplex PCR, and its TCRdb copy is limited to in-frame clones, with some not included. The table shows some 520,000 clones, with roughly nine tenths occurring only once. Specimen: peripheral blood. Receptor source: a man in his late teens or twenties with COVID-19, enrolled during active disease.

The chain has TRBV6-4 and TRBJ2-3, with 12 bases aligning to TRBD2. The CDR3 length is 17 residues. Looked up from germline, CDR1 is MRHNA and CDR2 is SNTAGT. The junction had 2 bases not matched to a gene; V was cut back by 0 bases and J by 1 base. The CDR3, as DNA: TGTGCCAGCAGTGACTCGACTAGCGGGAGCGGCACAGATACGCAGTATTTT. This sequence encodes CASSDSTSGSGTDTQYF.

The table lists this clone with a few counts. This chain connects TRBV3-1 (or the pseudogene TRBV3-2) to TRBJ2-1; 10 bases fit TRBD2. The CDR3 is 16 amino acids. Trimming cost V 0 bases and J 8 bases; bases outside gene matches: 7. Germline V gene data show CDR1 as LGHDT and CDR2 as YNNKEL (reference sequence). DNA for the CDR3: TGTGCCAGCAGCCAAGAGTTGGCTAGCGGGAGAGATGAGCAGTTCTTC. The encoded protein is CASSQELASGRDEQFF.

With respect to this clone: The same CDR3 is also encoded by other DNA sequences in this sample. The chain carries TRBV27 and TRBJ2-2; 8 bases line up with TRBD2. The CDR3 sequence is 14 residues long. Germline values: CDR1 MNHEY, CDR2 SMNVEV (reference sequence). V lost 2 bases to trimming and J lost 4 bases; unmatched junction nucleotides: 0. The CDR3 protein is CASSLAGGTGELFF. The CDR3 DNA follows: TGTGCCAGCAGTTTAGCGGGGGGCACCGGGGAGCTGTTTTTT.

J is TRBJ2-2 and V is TRBV6-5; 10 nucleotides match TRBD2. Unmatched junction bases numbered 4, after V lost 6 bases and J lost 3 bases. In germline, CDR1 is MNHEY, CDR2 SVGAGI. This CDR3 spans 15 amino acids. For the CDR3, the DNA is TGTGCCAGCAGGAGCGGGGGGGGCTACACCGGGGAGCTGTTTTTT. Protein sequence: CASRSGGGYTGELFF.

The chain uses TRBV11-2 and TRBJ1-2; 7 bases map to TRBD1. Per the germline V gene, CDR1 is SGHAT and CDR2 is FQNNGV. This CDR3 spans 14 amino acids. With 2 bases clipped from V and 8 bases from J, the junction kept 8 bases outside the gene matches. The CDR3 nucleotides read TGTGCCAGCAGCTTAAAGGGGGCTATTCGAGGCTACACCTTC. It encodes CASSLKGAIRGYTF.

This rearrangement joins TRBV2 to TRBJ1-5, with 8 positions matching TRBD1. V was pared by 6 bases and J by 3 bases, with 7 bases of the junction left unmatched. The CDR3 has 15 amino acids. Germline V CDR1 and CDR2: SNHLY, FYNNEI. The CDR3 DNA reads TGTGCCAGCAGACAGGGGGAATGGGACAATCAGCCCCAGCATTTT. Translating gives CASRQGEWDNQPQHF.

This rearrangement joins TRBV2 to TRBJ1-1; possible D gene TRBD1, 6 bases. There are 12 residues in the CDR3. The germline V gene has CDR1 SNHLY and CDR2 FYNNEI. V lost 8 bases to trimming and J lost 9 bases, with 16 bases between them. DNA for the CDR3: TGTGCCAGCCGGGGGGGCTTTGGAAAAGCTTTCTTT. This sequence encodes CASRGGFGKAFF. The full variable domain, completed using reference TRBV2 and TRBJ1-1, is EPEVTQTPSHQVTQMGQEVILRCVPISNHLYFYWYRQILGQKVEFLVSFYNNEISEKSEIFDDQFSVERPDGSNFTLKIRSTKLEDSAMYFCASRGGFGKAFFGQGTRLTVV.

The rearrangement uses TRBV7-3 and TRBJ2-1; 8 bases align to TRBD2. The CDR3 contains 15 residues. V was clipped by 5 bases and J by 3 bases; unmatched bases: 6. The germline V gene encodes CDR1 SGHTA and CDR2 FQGTGA. For the CDR3, the DNA is TGTGCCAGCAGCCAAGTAGCGGGAAGCTACAATGAGCAGTTCTTC. This encodes CASSQVAGSYNEQFF.

The rearrangement uses TRBV4-1 and TRBJ2-3; a possible D gene is TRBD1 (5 bases). Germline V CDR1 and CDR2: MGHRA, YSYEKL. V was shortened by 5 bases and J by 2 bases, with 14 bases between the two germline ends. This CDR3 comprises 15 residues. CDR3 sequence: CASSTQELYTDTQYF. In nucleotides, the CDR3 is TGCGCCAGCAGCACACAGGAGTTGTACACAGATACGCAGTATTTT.

This chain joins TRBV7-2 and TRBJ2-7; TRBD1 aligns across 8 bases. V lost 1 base, J lost 4 bases, and 6 bases stayed unmatched. The V gene's germline CDR1 is SGHTA and CDR2 FQGNSA. CDR3 length: 15 amino acids. The CDR3 region has the DNA TGTGCCAGCAGCTTAGATTCAGGGGGCTGGTACGAGCAGTACTTC. Amino acid sequence: CASSLDSGGWYEQYF.

The rearrangement uses TRBV6-8 and TRBJ1-5; D perhaps matches TRBD1 (6 bases). Trimming left V 7 bases short and J 3 bases short, with 19 bases between. Germline lookup yields CDR1 MNHGY and CDR2 SAAAGT. The length of the CDR3 is 16 residues. The CDR3: CASKTTPQGFNQPQHF. The CDR3 DNA reads as TGTGCCAGCAAAACGACTCCACAGGGATTCAATCAGCCCCAGCATTTT.

This chain links TRBV19 with TRBJ1-2; TRBD1 matches at 7 bases. The germline CDR1 and CDR2 sequences are LNHDA and SQIVND (reference sequence). This CDR3 has 15 residues. V was clipped by 7 bases and J by 4 bases; unmatched bases: 12. CDR3 sequence (DNA): TGTGCCAGTACCGCCCCCGACAGGGTGAGCTATGGCTACACCTTC. Protein: CASTAPDRVSYGYTF. Based on the CDR3 plus reference TRBV19 and TRBJ1-2, the full variable domain is DGGITQSPKYLFRKEGQNVTLSCEQNLNHDAMYWYRQDPGQGLRLIYYSQIVNDFQKGDIAEGYSVSREKKESFPLTVTSAQKNPTAFYLCASTAPDRVSYGYTFGSGTRLTVV.

A single count supports this clone. The chain links TRBV2 to TRBJ1-5; D is unresolved. V lost 6 bases and J 0 bases, leaving 6 bases between the germline ends. The CDR3 totals 13 residues. Germline values: CDR1 SNHLY, CDR2 FYNNEI. CDR3 protein: CASSQDSNQPQHF. In nucleotides, the CDR3 is TGTGCCAGCAGCCAGGATAGCAATCAGCCCCAGCATTTT.

The chain links TRBV3-1 (or the pseudogene TRBV3-2) to TRBJ1-3; 7 bases align to TRBD1. CDR3 length: 15 amino acids. Losses at the gene ends were 5 bases for V and 0 bases for J; bases not matched to a gene: 4. CDR1 and CDR2 (germline): LGHDT, YNNKEL (reference sequence). CDR3 residues: CASSSGTVSGNTIYF. In DNA form, the CDR3 reads TGTGCCAGCAGCTCTGGGACAGTCTCTGGAAACACCATATATTTT.

CDR3 protein: CASVPGGSNQPQHF. The CDR3 DNA reads TGTGCCAGCGTTCCAGGGGGGAGCAATCAGCCCCAGCATTTT. The rearrangement joins TRBV6-5 to TRBJ1-5; 7 nucleotides align to TRBD1. Trimming took 8 bases from V and 1 from J; bases not matched to a gene: 5. CDR3 length: 14 amino acids. Per the germline V gene, CDR1 is MNHEY and CDR2 is SVGAGI.

The chain links TRBV2 to TRBJ2-5; TRBD2 aligns across 7 bases. The CDR3 is 16 amino acids. Germline CDR1 and CDR2: SNHLY and FYNNEI. The ends lost 3 bases at V and 5 bases at J; junction bases unmatched: 12. CDR3 DNA: TGTGCCAGCAGTGATGATGGAGCGGGATCAGGCGAGACCCAGTACTTC. It encodes CASSDDGAGSGETQYF.

The rearrangement uses TRBV27 and TRBJ1-3; TRBD1 might be the D (5 bases). V was shortened by 8 bases and J by 3 bases, with 11 bases between the two germline ends. The CDR3 loop spans 13 amino acids. Germline CDR1 is MNHEY and CDR2 is SMNVEV (reference sequence). The CDR3, as DNA: TGTGCCAGCCAGGGTATTAATGGAAACACCATATATTTT. It encodes CASQGINGNTIYF.

This chain links TRBV7-9 with TRBJ2-6; tentatively, D is TRBD2 (6 bases). With 3 bases removed from V and 3 bases from J, the gap between germline ends came to 9 bases. CDR1 and CDR2 from the germline V gene are SEHNR and FQNEAQ (reference sequence). The CDR3 totals 15 residues. The CDR3 reads CASSLEGLGANVLTF. In nucleotides, the CDR3 is TGTGCCAGCAGCTTGGAGGGACTTGGGGCCAACGTCCTGACTTTC.

V gene TRBV7-9 combines with J gene TRBJ2-2; 7 bases map to TRBD1. Germline V gene sequence: CDR1 SEHNR, CDR2 FQNEAQ (reference sequence). J lost 5 bases, V lost 3 bases, and 6 bases had no gene match. The CDR3 is 15 amino acids. CDR3 amino acids: CASSLGQSVTGELFF. In DNA form, the CDR3 reads TGTGCCAGCAGCTTGGGACAGAGCGTTACCGGGGAGCTGTTTTTT.

The V call is TRBV6-6, the J call TRBJ2-7; 12 nucleotides match TRBD2. The germline V gene encodes CDR1 MNHNY and CDR2 SVGAGI (reference sequence). The CDR3 is 19 amino acids. V dropped 6 bases and J dropped 3; count of bases not matched to a gene: 18. CDR3 protein: CASSSEVPTSGGGDYEQYF. CDR3 DNA sequence: TGTGCCAGCAGCTCTGAAGTTCCGACTAGCGGGGGCGGAGACTACGAGCAGTACTTC.

The chain joins TRBV6-5 to TRBJ2-7, with a weak D call TRBD1 (5 bases). CDR1 MNHEY and CDR2 SVGAGI come from the germline V gene. This CDR3 comprises 13 residues. With 2 bases removed from V and 2 bases from J, the gap between germline ends came to 7 bases. The CDR3 loop is CASSYKQAYEQYF. The CDR3 bases are TGTGCCAGCAGTTACAAACAGGCCTACGAGCAGTACTTC.

This clone has only one observation. The rearrangement links TRBV3-1 (or the pseudogene TRBV3-2) to TRBJ2-7; TRBD2 agrees at 7 bases. Germline-derived CDR1 and CDR2 are LGHDT and YNNKEL (reference sequence). The V segment lost 4 bases and the J segment 5 bases; nucleotides outside the gene matches: 8. This CDR3 has 14 residues. CDR3: CASSPIAGDNEQYF. Written as DNA, the CDR3 is TGTGCCAGCAGCCCCATCGCGGGAGACAACGAGCAGTACTTC.

This sequence joins TRBV11-2 and TRBJ1-3, with D hard to call. The CDR3 runs 12 residues. V shed 3 bases and J shed 8 bases, with 8 bases lying between them. CDR1 and CDR2 (germline): SGHAT, FQNNGV. Here the CDR3 DNA reads TGTGCCAGCAGCTTTAATGTAGACACCATATATTTT. Its translation is CASSFNVDTIYF.

The chain couples TRBV7-8 to TRBJ1-6, with D uncertain. Trimming removed 5 bases at V and 7 bases at J, with 24 bases between. This CDR3 has 18 residues. Germline CDR1 reads SGHVS; CDR2 reads FQNEAQ. CDR3 protein: CASSVSPVRAARNSPLHF. CDR3 coding DNA: TGTGCCAGCAGCGTATCCCCGGTGAGGGCGGCCCGGAATTCACCCCTCCACTTT.

CDR3 in amino acids: CAINRSGRSDTQYF. In nucleotides, the CDR3 is TGTGCCATCAATCGTAGCGGGAGATCAGATACGCAGTATTTT. The rearrangement joins TRBV10-3 to TRBJ2-3, with 9 nucleotides matching TRBD2. J was trimmed by 4 bases and V by 7 bases; bases with no gene match: 6. The CDR3 has 14 amino acids. CDR1 and CDR2 (germline): ENHRY, SYGVKD.

In its sample, this clone was seen once. The genes are TRBV5-1 and TRBJ2-2; TRBD2 might be the D (6 bases). The V and J ends lost 0 bases and 5 bases respectively, with 11 bases between them. The germline gives CDR1 SGHRS, CDR2 YFSETQ. The CDR3 consists of 15 residues. CDR3 bases: TGCGCCAGCAGCTTGGCCCAGGGAGGAACCGGGGAGCTGTTTTTT. As protein: CASSLAQGGTGELFF. Using reference TRBV5-1 and TRBJ2-2 for the parts outside the CDR3, the full variable domain is KAGVTQTPRYLIKTRGQQVTLSCSPISGHRSVSWYQQTPGQGLQFLFEYFSETQRNKGNFPGRFSGRQFSNSRSEMNVSTLELGDSALYLCASSLAQGGTGELFFGEGSRLTVL.

The J gene is TRBJ1-2, the V gene TRBV7-8; 11 nucleotides align to TRBD1. V dropped 5 bases and J dropped 8; count of bases not matched to a gene: 7. The CDR3 has 14 amino acids. Germline CDR1 and CDR2: SGHVS and FQNEAQ. CDR3 residues: CASSPGQGAKGYTF. As DNA, the CDR3 is TGTGCCAGCAGCCCTGGACAGGGGGCCAAAGGCTACACCTTC. Combining the CDR3 with reference TRBV7-8 and TRBJ1-2 gives the whole variable domain GAGVSQSPRYKVAKRGQDVALRCDPISGHVSLFWYQQALGQGPEFLTYFQNEAQLDKSGLPSDRFFAERPEGSVSTLKIQRTQQEDSAVYLCASSPGQGAKGYTFGSGTRLTVV.

The chain uses TRBV2 and TRBJ1-2; a weak D match, TRBD1 (5 bases). Trimming removed 5 bases at V and 1 base at J, with 8 bases between. The V gene's germline CDR1 is SNHLY and CDR2 FYNNEI. The CDR3 consists of 13 residues. Written as DNA, the CDR3 is TGTGCCAGCAGTAACCAGGGTAACTATGGCTACACCTTC. The encoded protein is CASSNQGNYGYTF.

The chain has TRBV5-8 and TRBJ1-5, with TRBD1 as a possible D gene (6 bases). Germline V gives CDR1 SGHTS, CDR2 YDEGEE. The V gene lost 5 bases and the J gene lost 0 bases, with 18 bases spanning the gap. The CDR3 consists of 17 residues. Written as DNA, the CDR3 is TGTGCCAGCAGAACAGTCCGGGACACCTATAGCAATCAGCCCCAGCATTTT. Its translation: CASRTVRDTYSNQPQHF. The full variable domain, completed using reference TRBV5-8 and TRBJ1-5, is EAGVTQSPTHLIKTRGQQATLRCSPISGHTSVYWYQQALGLGLQFLLWYDEGEERNRGNFPPRFSGRQFPNYSSELNVNALELEDSALYLCASRTVRDTYSNQPQHFGDGTRLSIL.

The chain combines TRBV2 with TRBJ2-5; 12 nucleotides line up with TRBD2. V was pared by 6 bases and J by 5 bases, with 10 bases of the junction left unmatched. The CDR3 extends over 16 amino acids. CDR1 SNHLY and CDR2 FYNNEI come from the germline V gene. The chain's CDR3 is CASSVGLAGGGETQYF. The CDR3 DNA reads as TGTGCCAGCAGCGTCGGCCTAGCGGGAGGGGGGGAGACCCAGTACTTC.

The CDR3 protein is CASSLILAGPYNEQFF. CDR3 coding DNA: TGTGCCAGCAGCTTAATTTTAGCGGGCCCCTACAATGAGCAGTTCTTC. The chain employs TRBV7-6 and TRBJ2-1; 7 positions agree with TRBD2. V lost 2 bases, J lost 2 bases, and 6 bases stayed unmatched. The length of the CDR3 is 16 residues. The germline V gene encodes CDR1 SGHVS and CDR2 FNYEAQ.